Detailed here is one T cell receptor beta chain. Its antigen remains undetermined. Base qualities are not provided; no much larger clone lies one nucleotide away. The data derive from a study of blood T cell repertoires in COVID-19 (dated by TCRdb to 2020 to 2022). At the level of the whole study: Samples covering the acute and convalescent phases of COVID-19 were provided by collaborators in the United States, Italy and Spain. The samples were drawn from two sources: the first 160 participants of the ongoing ImmuneRACE study, and 1,000 to 1,500 subjects contributed by 6 global collaborators. Deeply sampled blood TCRbeta repertoires from subjects exposed to, actively infected with, or recovered from COVID-19 were included in the dataset. Nearly every sample came with metadata listing a de-identified subject ID, COVID-19 status, age in years and sex. Where HLA class I and class II types were available, the types were taken from metadata supplied by the sample provider, not from assay-based typing. The repertoires were released in a freely available public database intended as a resource for research on the immune response to SARS-CoV-2. The prospective study material was composed of cDNA or gDNA derived from T cells, B-cell-depleted T cells, or PBMCs.

Taken from the germline V gene, the CDR1 and CDR2 loops are SGHAT and FQNNGV. Trimming takes 5 bases from V and 6 bases from J, and the germline ends sit 25 bases apart. Taken from cysteine to phenylalanine, the CDR3 has 17 residues. The retained sequence is limited to the CDR3, 51 bases, with the frame set at the first base. Participants in the prospective study were enrolled through a virtual design, were aged 18 to 89 years, and lived in roughly 25 United States geographic areas. In the prospective study, cohorts were assigned on the basis of participant-reported clinical history obtained from a screening survey and a study questionnaire. Recovered participants in ImmuneRACE Cohort 3 were defined as having two consecutive negative NP/OP PCR tests, clearance from a healthcare professional, or resolution of symptoms. Mobile phlebotomists in the prospective study collected whole blood, serum and a nasopharyngeal or oropharyngeal swab from every participant. Over an approximately two-month period, participants in the prospective study had the option of providing additional blood draws and questionnaires. Before DNA extraction, blood samples from the prospective study were shipped at room temperature or frozen.

TCRbeta CDR3 regions were amplified from genomic DNA using the immunoSEQ Assay, a bias-controlled multiplex PCR. In the paper's pipeline: Within the assay, amplification of reference gene primers was used to estimate how many nucleated cells each sample contained. To quantify the absolute abundance of each unique TCRbeta CDR3 rearrangement, sequence reads were collapsed and filtered. For each sample, productive Simpson clonality was calculated as the square root of Simpson's diversity index over productive rearrangements. TCRdb limited this immuneACCESS table to in-frame rearrangements with V and J called. A share of clones is missing; checked studies link under half to unresolved V genes, and the rest is unexplained. The V and J calls and clone size were taken over from that table, and D and trimming were inferred from the DNA. In this sample the table shows approximately 250,000 clones, around 89% of which occur a single time. Jointly, the top ten make up more than 3.5% of the sample.

Overall study outcomes, separate from this receptor: Clinical and demographic metadata were provided uncurated, with the amount varying by source and participant.

This sequence uses TRBV11-2 and TRBJ1-2; the D segment cannot be called with confidence. This clonotype was sampled from a woman younger than 45 who had recovered from COVID-19. The sequencing input was PBMCs or T cells enriched from blood (not recorded which). The base sequence is TGTGCCAGCAGCGCCTTCCCCCTCGGGTCTTCAAACGATGGCTACACCTTC. Its translation is CASSAFPLGSSNDGYTF.